The 27 T cell receptor beta chains reported below all come from one sample, sequenced in a study of early stage breast cancer tumors (dated by TCRdb to about 2017). The library relied on the immunoSEQ multiplex PCR assay. TCRdb provides this immuneACCESS table in a form limited to in-frame rearrangements. Some clones are lacking; in checked studies, under half of them reflect an unresolved V gene, and why the rest are absent is not known. The sample contains over 8,500 clones, around two thirds of them found a single time. The ten biggest clones cover 22% of the sample. Sequencing was done on a sample of breast tumor tissue. The receptor source for this set is a person aged 35-55 years with breast cancer.

This clone was seen once. The chain has TRBV11-2 and TRBJ1-4; D unresolved. The germline V and J ends were trimmed by 4 bases and 5 bases, with 23 bases remaining between them. The CDR3 loop spans 18 amino acids. CDR1 and CDR2 from the germline V gene are SGHAT and FQNNGV. The CDR3 bases are TGTGCCAGCAGCTCACTCCCGGGCCCCACCGCTTCCAATGAAAAACTGTTTTTT. The encoded protein is CASSSLPGPTASNEKLFF.

There are a few counts of this clone. The rearrangement joins TRBV11-2 to TRBJ2-7, with TRBD2 matching over 11 bases. The CDR3 loop spans 15 amino acids. The J segment lost 3 bases and the V segment lost 4 bases, leaving 5 bases of the junction unmatched. From germline, CDR1 is SGHAT and CDR2 FQNNGV. CDR3: CASSSVAGGGYEQYF. The CDR3 coding sequence is TGTGCCAGCAGCTCTGTAGCGGGAGGGGGCTACGAGCAGTACTTC.

The chain combines TRBV6-1 with TRBJ1-1, with D possibly being TRBD1 (6 bases). Germline V gives CDR1 MNHNS, CDR2 SASEGT. The CDR3 totals 14 residues. V shed 2 bases and J shed 6 bases, with 13 bases lying between them. For the CDR3, the DNA is TGTGCCAGCAGTGAATCTTTAGGGGGGGCTGAAGCTTTCTTT. Its translation is CASSESLGGAEAFF.

CDR3 coding DNA: TGCGCCAGCAGCCCGACGGTCACAGATACGCAGTATTTT. It encodes CASSPTVTDTQYF. The chain has TRBV4-1 and TRBJ2-3, with unresolved D. The CDR3 length is 13 residues. The V gene's germline CDR1 is MGHRA and CDR2 YSYEKL. Trimming removed 4 bases at V and 2 bases at J, with 7 bases between.

This clone was found once. The CDR3 DNA reads TGTGCCAGTATGCGACAGGGGAGGTTGAATGAGCAGTTCTTC. It codes for CASMRQGRLNEQFF. This chain links TRBV19 with TRBJ2-1; 8 nucleotides line up with TRBD1. The CDR3 contains 14 residues. With V trimmed by 7 bases and J by 7 bases, 9 bases remained unmatched. CDR1 is LNHDA and CDR2 is SQIVND in the germline V gene (reference sequence).

The sample holds a few counts of this clone. This rearrangement joins TRBV6-5 to TRBJ2-7, with TRBD2 as a possible D gene (6 bases). The germline V and J ends were trimmed by 10 bases and 1 base, with 11 bases remaining between them. The CDR3 runs 12 residues. Germline CDR1 and CDR2: MNHEY and SVGAGI. For the CDR3, the DNA is TGTGCCACCATGGGGGGTTCCTACGAGCAGTACTTC. It yields the protein CATMGGSYEQYF.

The chain is built from TRBV19 and TRBJ2-1; no reliable D call. The CDR3 runs to 14 residues. From germline, CDR1 is LNHDA and CDR2 SQIVND (reference sequence). Trimming removed 3 bases at V and 6 bases at J, with 12 bases between. CDR3 protein: CASSISITINEQFF. The CDR3 coding sequence is TGTGCCAGTAGTATTTCTATTACAATCAATGAGCAGTTCTTC.

This chain connects TRBV6-6 to TRBJ1-2; a possible D gene is TRBD1 (6 bases). This CDR3 spans 16 amino acids. Germline assignment: CDR1 MNHNY and CDR2 SVGAGI (reference sequence). V gave up 0 bases and J gave up 2 bases, with 13 bases separating them. The chain's CDR3 is CASSYSTRGRNYGYTF. CDR3 in DNA: TGTGCCAGCAGTTACTCGACCCGGGGGCGCAACTATGGCTACACCTTC.

The V call is TRBV5-4, the J call TRBJ2-1; TRBD2 matches 11 bases. This CDR3 contains 15 residues. J gave up 5 bases and V 6 bases, and 7 bases lay outside the gene matches. CDR1 and CDR2 (germline): SGHNT, YYREEE (reference sequence). DNA for the CDR3: TGTGCCAGCACCGCGGGACTAGCGGTTGACAATGAGCAGTTCTTC. It yields the protein CASTAGLAVDNEQFF.

The chain uses TRBV30 and TRBJ1-2; D uncertain. The CDR3 loop spans 10 amino acids. Germline CDR1 is GTSNPN and CDR2 is SVGIG (reference sequence). Trimming shortened V by 3 bases and J by 8 bases, and 7 bases separated the two germline ends. The CDR3 here is CAWREVGYTF. CDR3 nucleotide sequence: TGTGCCTGGAGGGAAGTCGGCTACACCTTC.

V gene TRBV5-4 combines with J gene TRBJ2-1, with D perhaps matching TRBD1 or TRBD2 (6 bases each). Germline CDR1 and CDR2: SGHNT and YYREEE (reference sequence). This CDR3 spans 16 amino acids. V lost 2 bases to trimming and J lost 7 bases, with 19 bases between them. CDR3 protein: CASSFQLGGLRNEQFF. The CDR3 coding sequence is TGTGCCAGCAGCTTCCAACTAGGGGGGTTACGGAATGAGCAGTTCTTC.

J is TRBJ1-2 and V is TRBV18, with 8 positions matching TRBD1. Trimming cost V 5 bases and J 7 bases; bases outside gene matches: 0. Germline V lookup: CDR1 KGHSH, CDR2 LQKENI. This CDR3 contains 11 residues. The CDR3 spells CASSGQGGYTF. The CDR3 bases are TGTGCCAGCTCAGGACAGGGTGGCTACACCTTC. The full variable domain, its missing parts supplied by reference TRBV18 and TRBJ1-2, is NAGVMQNPRHLVRRRGQEARLRCSPMKGHSHVYWYRQLPEEGLKFMVYLQKENIIDESGMPKERFSAEFPKEGPSILRIQQVVRGDSAAYFCASSGQGGYTFGSGTRLTVV.

This clone has just one count. This rearrangement joins TRBV16 to TRBJ1-3; no clear D. CDR1 is KGHSY, CDR2 FQNENV, per germline. This CDR3 has 16 residues. Trimming stripped 1 base from V and 1 base from J, with 11 bases between. CDR3: CASSQLRLESGNTIYF. The CDR3 DNA is TGTGCCAGCAGCCAATTACGGTTGGAGTCTGGAAACACCATATATTTT.

The chain couples TRBV12-5 to TRBJ1-1; maybe TRBD1 (5 bases). Germline V gene sequence: CDR1 LGHNT, CDR2 FRNRAP. CDR3 size: 13 residues. Deletions cut 7 bases from V and 1 base from J, with 10 bases between. CDR3 bases: TGTGCTAGTGTCCCAGGGCGGAACACTGAAGCTTTCTTT. Amino acids: CASVPGRNTEAFF.

The rearrangement uses TRBV10-3 and TRBJ2-2; the D is unclear. From germline, CDR1 is ENHRY and CDR2 SYGVKD. Trimming stripped 0 bases from V and 6 bases from J, with 8 bases between. The CDR3 consists of 14 residues. The CDR3 DNA follows: TGTGCCATCAGTGAGTCGCAGGCGGCCGGGGAGCTGTTTTTT. Its protein is CAISESQAAGELFF.

The CDR3: CASSSRTPGQGPLYGYTF. As DNA, the CDR3 is TGTGCCAGCAGTTCGAGAACGCCGGGACAGGGGCCTCTTTATGGCTACACCTTC. The rearrangement joins TRBV27 to TRBJ1-2; 10 bases align to TRBD1. Germline assignment: CDR1 MNHEY and CDR2 SMNVEV (reference sequence). After removal of 4 bases from V and 5 bases from J, the junction contained 16 bases not matched to a gene. CDR3 length: 18 residues.

This rearrangement joins TRBV5-1 to TRBJ1-2; weak D call: TRBD1 (6 bases). V lost 3 bases and J 8 bases, leaving 8 bases between the germline ends. The germline V gene encodes CDR1 SGHRS and CDR2 YFSETQ. This CDR3 comprises 11 residues. CDR3 sequence: CASSSDSGYTF. The DNA of the CDR3 is TGCGCCAGCAGCTCGGACAGCGGCTACACCTTC. Based on the CDR3 plus reference TRBV5-1 and TRBJ1-2, the full variable domain is KAGVTQTPRYLIKTRGQQVTLSCSPISGHRSVSWYQQTPGQGLQFLFEYFSETQRNKGNFPGRFSGRQFSNSRSEMNVSTLELGDSALYLCASSSDSGYTFGSGTRLTVV.

The gene calls are TRBV30 and TRBJ2-1; 8 positions agree with TRBD1. V trimming: 1 base; J trimming: 3 bases; junction bases outside the gene matches: 11. CDR1 is GTSNPN, CDR2 SVGIG, per germline (reference sequence). This CDR3 has 17 residues. In nucleotides, the CDR3 is TGTGCCTGGAGTGCAATGGGACAGGCCGTCCGCTACAATGAGCAGTTCTTC. Residues: CAWSAMGQAVRYNEQFF. The full variable domain, rest sourced from reference TRBV30 and TRBJ2-1, is SQTIHQWPATLVQPVGSPLSLECTVEGTSNPNLYWYRQAAGRGLQLLFYSVGIGQISSEVPQNLSASRPQDRQFILSSKKLLLSDSGFYLCAWSAMGQAVRYNEQFFGPGTRLTVL.

The V gene is TRBV5-1, the J gene TRBJ2-3; TRBD2 aligns across 10 bases. This CDR3 is built from 15 residues. Trimming took 0 bases from V and 4 from J; bases not matched to a gene: 2. Germline V CDR1 and CDR2: SGHRS, YFSETQ. The CDR3 is CASSLATSGADTQYF. CDR3 nucleotide sequence: TGCGCCAGCAGCTTGGCTACTAGCGGGGCAGATACGCAGTATTTT.

In DNA, the CDR3 is TGTGCCAGCAGCTACAGGGGCGGGGAGCTGTTTTTT. It encodes CASSYRGGELFF. The chain couples TRBV5-4 to TRBJ2-2; 7 nucleotides match TRBD1. This CDR3 spans 12 amino acids. The junction had 0 bases not matched to a gene; V was cut back by 3 bases and J by 7 bases. Germline lookup yields CDR1 SGHNT and CDR2 YYREEE (reference sequence).

The chain employs TRBV5-1 and TRBJ2-3, with 11 positions matching TRBD1. This CDR3 contains 16 residues. Trimming at V came to 0 bases and at J to 4 bases, leaving 4 bases not matched to a gene. From germline, CDR1 is SGHRS and CDR2 YFSETQ. DNA for the CDR3: TGCGCCAGCAGCTTGGGGATGGGACAGGGGGCAGATACGCAGTATTTT. It translates to CASSLGMGQGADTQYF.

The chain has TRBV7-2 and TRBJ2-7, with 15 positions matching TRBD2. The CDR3 length is 14 residues. Per the germline V gene, CDR1 is SGHTA and CDR2 is FQGNSA. V shed 5 bases and J 10 bases; nucleotides not matched to a gene: 6. This CDR3 reads CASSVPGLAGGQYF. In DNA, the CDR3 is TGTGCCAGCAGCGTACCGGGACTAGCGGGAGGCCAGTACTTC. The full variable domain, in which reference TRBV7-2 and TRBJ2-7 provide the parts outside the CDR3, is GAGVSQSPSNKVTEKGKDVELRCDPISGHTALYWYRQSLGQGLEFLIYFQGNSAPDKSGLPSDRFSAERTGGSVSTLTIQRTQQEDSAVYLCASSVPGLAGGQYFGPGTRLTVT.

This sequence joins TRBV5-5 and TRBJ2-3; TRBD2 is a possible D gene (6 bases). Germline V gene data show CDR1 as SGHKS and CDR2 as YYEKEE (reference sequence). The length of the CDR3 is 16 residues. Trimming removed 2 bases from V and 3 bases from J, with 16 bases in between. The CDR3 reads CASSLRELRVTDTQYF. The CDR3 bases are TGTGCCAGCAGCTTACGGGAGCTGAGAGTAACAGATACGCAGTATTTT.

The J gene is TRBJ2-4, the V gene TRBV10-3; D gene uncertain. With 5 bases removed from V and 4 bases from J, the gap between germline ends came to 18 bases. The CDR3 covers 16 residues. Germline-derived CDR1 and CDR2 are ENHRY and SYGVKD. The CDR3 loop reads CAISSPVGPEKNIQYF. CDR3 nucleotides: TGTGCCATCAGTTCCCCAGTAGGTCCGGAAAAAAACATTCAGTACTTC.

The gene calls are TRBV2 and TRBJ2-7, with D possibly matching TRBD1 (5 bases). The V end was cut by 2 bases, the J end by 2 bases, with 7 bases between. Germline-derived CDR1 and CDR2 are SNHLY and FYNNEI. The CDR3 is made up of 13 amino acids. CDR3 sequence reads: CASSENRPYEQYF. The CDR3 DNA reads as TGTGCCAGCAGTGAAAACAGGCCCTACGAGCAGTACTTC.

This clone was counted a few times. The chain links TRBV6-4 to TRBJ2-1; 8 nucleotides line up with TRBD2. Germline assignment: CDR1 MRHNA and CDR2 SNTAGT. The V segment lost 0 bases and the J segment 1 base; nucleotides outside the gene matches: 2. The CDR3 totals 16 residues. CDR3 nucleotide sequence: TGTGCCAGCAGTGACTCGGCTAGCGGGTCCTACAATGAGCAGTTCTTC. This codes for CASSDSASGSYNEQFF.

The chain recombines TRBV18 with TRBJ2-7, with 8 bases lining up with TRBD1. The CDR3 is 15 residues long. The V gene's germline CDR1 is KGHSH and CDR2 LQKENI. Trimming cost V 6 bases and J 0 bases; bases outside gene matches: 7. CDR3 residues: CASSTGQGDSYEQYF. The CDR3 DNA sequence: TGTGCCAGCTCGACCGGACAGGGCGACTCCTACGAGCAGTACTTC.